Each of the 9 T cell receptor beta chains below was sequenced from the same sample in a study of CD8+CD57+ T cells in acquired aplastic anemia. The template for TCR beta VDJ and CDR3 sequence profiling was genomic DNA. TCRdb itself ran the reads through MiXCR, one entry per CDR3 protein. Here the sample spans just over 150,000 distinct CDR3 sequences, about 50% being singletons. Patients included in sequencing had previously demonstrated CD8+CD57+ cell expansion by flow cytometry. Sequencing was done on a sample of sorted CD4+, CD8+, or CD8+CD57+ T cells (not recorded which) from PBMCs. These receptors all stem from a human donor with aplastic anemia.

This chain uses TRBV7-9 with TRBJ2-7; perhaps TRBD1 as D (6 bases). Per germline, CDR1 SEHNR and CDR2 FQNEAQ (reference sequence). Trimming cost V 8 bases and J 0 bases, with 14 bases left between them. The CDR3 is 14 residues long. CDR3 residues: CASGGGSRSYEQYF. DNA of the CDR3: TGTGCCAGCGGTGGGGGCAGCCGCTCCTACGAGCAGTACTTC.

This chain links TRBV19 with TRBJ1-2; no firm D call. The V and J ends lost 8 bases and 3 bases respectively, with 10 bases between them. Germline-derived CDR1 and CDR2 are LNHDA and SQIVND (reference sequence). The CDR3 sequence is 12 residues long. The CDR3 loop reads CASGIRYYGYTF. The CDR3 nucleotides read TGTGCCAGTGGAATCAGGTACTATGGCTACACCTTC. Looking up the rest from reference TRBV19 and TRBJ1-2 gives the full variable domain: DGGITQSPKYLFRKEGQNVTLSCEQNLNHDAMYWYRQDPGQGLRLIYYSQIVNDFQKGDIAEGYSVSREKKESFPLTVTSAQKNPTAFYLCASGIRYYGYTFGSGTRLTVV.

The chain joins TRBV20-1 to TRBJ2-7, with a possible D match to TRBD2 (5 bases). V gave up 0 bases and J gave up 0 bases, with 12 bases separating them. The CDR3 covers 15 residues. The germline V gene encodes CDR1 DFQATT and CDR2 SNEGSKA (reference sequence). The CDR3 sequence: CSARDLAGSSYEQYF. The DNA of the CDR3 is TGCAGTGCTAGAGATCTTGCGGGCTCCTCCTACGAGCAGTACTTC.

This clonotype has only a few counts. The rearrangement joins TRBV27 to TRBJ2-7; D may be TRBD1 or TRBD2 (5 bases each). Trimming stripped 8 bases from V and 2 bases from J, with 13 bases between. The V gene's germline CDR1 is MNHEY and CDR2 SMNVEV (reference sequence). CDR3 length: 13 amino acids. This chain's CDR3 is CASGRDVTYEQYF. CDR3 nucleotide sequence: TGTGCCAGCGGCCGGGACGTAACCTACGAGCAGTACTTC.

V gene TRBV20-1 combines with J gene TRBJ1-2; D is unclear. CDR3 length: 15 residues. Trimming shortened V by 2 bases and J by 4 bases, and 17 bases separated the two germline ends. CDR1 is DFQATT and CDR2 is SNEGSKA in the germline V gene (reference sequence). The CDR3 loop reads CSARSPTLRGYGYTF. The CDR3 coding sequence is TGCAGTGCTAGATCTCCGACTCTGCGCGGCTATGGCTACACCTTC.

The chain recombines TRBV10-3 with TRBJ1-2, with a possible D match to TRBD1 (5 bases). This CDR3 region has 14 residues. From germline, CDR1 is ENHRY and CDR2 SYGVKD. The V end was cut by 11 bases, the J end by 0 bases, with 16 bases between. In DNA, the CDR3 is TGTGCCTCGGGGAAACAGGAGACTAACTATGGCTACACCTTC. Its translation: CASGKQETNYGYTF.

This clonotype was found a few times. J is TRBJ2-3 and V is TRBV2; D is undetermined. In germline, CDR1 is SNHLY, CDR2 FYNNEI. The CDR3 is made up of 15 amino acids. V was cut by 2 bases and J by 1 base, with 10 bases left in between. As DNA, the CDR3 is TGTGCCAGCAGTGAATCTCTAGGTGGCACAGATACGCAGTATTTT. Translating gives CASSESLGGTDTQYF. The whole variable domain, filled in from reference TRBV2 and TRBJ2-3, reads EPEVTQTPSHQVTQMGQEVILRCVPISNHLYFYWYRQILGQKVEFLVSFYNNEISEKSEIFDDQFSVERPDGSNFTLKIRSTKLEDSAMYFCASSESLGGTDTQYFGPGTRLTVL.

The chain combines TRBV4-3 with TRBJ1-2; 7 bases are a match to TRBD1. V trimming: 0 bases; J trimming: 8 bases; junction bases outside the gene matches: 6. The CDR3 spans 14 residues. In germline, CDR1 is LGHNA, CDR2 YSLEER. The CDR3, as DNA: TGCGCCAGCAGCCAAGAGGGGACAGTAATGGGCTACACCTTC. Translated: CASSQEGTVMGYTF.

The chain carries TRBV10-1 and TRBJ2-1; D is undetermined. Germline values: CDR1 WNHNN, CDR2 SYGVQD (reference sequence). Deletions cut 4 bases from V and 10 bases from J, with 8 bases between. CDR3 length: 11 amino acids. In DNA form, the CDR3 reads TGCGCCAGCAGTGGTCGGGCCGAGCAGTTCTTC. Protein product: CASSGRAEQFF.